Shown below are 2 T cell receptor beta chains from a single sample sequenced in a study of T-cell reconstitution after alpha-beta-depleted transplantation in children. A library of TCRbeta sequences, prepared with unique molecular identifiers, was generated. TCRdb recomputed calls from the PCR reads with MiXCR, one row per CDR3 protein. The sample yields around 200,000 distinct CDR3 sequences, about 8.4% seen once. This material consisted of PBMCs, mostly from graft donor cells, taken 360 days after TCRalphabeta/CD19-depleted stem cell transplant. All receptors come from a male patient aged 2 to 10 who had a stem cell transplant for acute myeloid leukemia, so the T cells may come from the graft donor.

The J gene is TRBJ2-3, the V gene TRBV10-3; 8 nucleotides align to TRBD1. Trimming took 5 bases from V and 1 from J; bases not matched to a gene: 5. CDR1 is ENHRY, CDR2 SYGVKD, per germline. The CDR3 has 15 amino acids. As DNA, the CDR3 is TGTGCCATCAGTCAGACAGGGGACCGCACAGATACGCAGTATTTT. It yields the protein CAISQTGDRTDTQYF.

This clonotype showed up many times. The chain uses TRBV9 and TRBJ2-5, with a weak D call TRBD2 (6 bases). CDR3 size: 16 residues. The ends were cut back, 3 bases at V and 2 bases at J, with 17 bases in the middle. The germline V gene encodes CDR1 SGDLS and CDR2 YYNGEE. The CDR3 region has the DNA TGTGCCAGCAGCGCAGGGCCCGGGGGTCCTCAAGAGACCCAGTACTTC. It is translated as CASSAGPGGPQETQYF.